This TCR beta chain was recorded in a study of shared clonotypes between healthy human individuals. Study-wide context: The study enrolled two women and three men aged 18 to 49. Study results and caveats: Among a handful of donors, approximately 5% of naive CD4 clonotypes were found in common. An expected dependence of interdonor clonotype sharing on sequencing depth was noted.

The V gene end was trimmed by 5 bases and the J gene end by 3 bases; junction bases not matched to a gene: 5. The length of the CDR3 is 14 residues. The germline V gene has CDR1 SGHAT and CDR2 FQDESV (reference sequence). As for this clone: Its cognate antigen is unknown.

Terminally differentiated effector memory CD45RA+ cells were excluded by CCR7 positive selection of CD45RO-negative cells. Sorted subsets were amplified in replicate PCRs using 200 ng DNA, approximately 30,000 T cell genomes. The protocol was immunoSEQ multiplex PCR, while the TCRdb copy is restricted to in-frame clones and leaves out a portion. The sample has about 2.1 million clones; about 93% are singletons. The source material was naive CD8+ T cells from PBMCs. This clonotype was obtained from a man aged 18 to 30 in good health. Some clones in this sample may be carry-over from other donors' samples. The V gene is TRBV11-1, the J gene TRBJ2-7; the match to TRBD1 covers 9 bases. The CDR3 DNA reads as TGTGCCAGCAGCCCGGACAGGGGAGACTACGAGCAGTACTTC. Amino acid sequence: CASSPDRGDYEQYF.